This T cell receptor (beta chain) is from a study of shared clonotypes between healthy human individuals. The CDR3 extends over 15 amino acids. Trimming stripped 5 bases from V and 3 bases from J, with 16 bases between. Germline CDR1 and CDR2: SGHAT and FQNNGV. TCRdb's copy holds only in-frame clones and misses some; the assay was immunoSEQ multiplex PCR. The table lists roughly 2.6 million clones, 85% to 95% of them singletons. The material sequenced was naive CD4+ T cells sorted from blood. Sample subset: CD45RA+ positively selected. The origin of this receptor is a man younger than 35 in good health. The V and J genes are TRBV11-2 and TRBJ1-1; tentatively, D is TRBD1 (5 bases). The CDR3 DNA sequence: TGTGCCAGCAGCCCATCCGTGGGGACCCACACTGAAGCTTTCTTT. Amino acids: CASSPSVGTHTEAFF.